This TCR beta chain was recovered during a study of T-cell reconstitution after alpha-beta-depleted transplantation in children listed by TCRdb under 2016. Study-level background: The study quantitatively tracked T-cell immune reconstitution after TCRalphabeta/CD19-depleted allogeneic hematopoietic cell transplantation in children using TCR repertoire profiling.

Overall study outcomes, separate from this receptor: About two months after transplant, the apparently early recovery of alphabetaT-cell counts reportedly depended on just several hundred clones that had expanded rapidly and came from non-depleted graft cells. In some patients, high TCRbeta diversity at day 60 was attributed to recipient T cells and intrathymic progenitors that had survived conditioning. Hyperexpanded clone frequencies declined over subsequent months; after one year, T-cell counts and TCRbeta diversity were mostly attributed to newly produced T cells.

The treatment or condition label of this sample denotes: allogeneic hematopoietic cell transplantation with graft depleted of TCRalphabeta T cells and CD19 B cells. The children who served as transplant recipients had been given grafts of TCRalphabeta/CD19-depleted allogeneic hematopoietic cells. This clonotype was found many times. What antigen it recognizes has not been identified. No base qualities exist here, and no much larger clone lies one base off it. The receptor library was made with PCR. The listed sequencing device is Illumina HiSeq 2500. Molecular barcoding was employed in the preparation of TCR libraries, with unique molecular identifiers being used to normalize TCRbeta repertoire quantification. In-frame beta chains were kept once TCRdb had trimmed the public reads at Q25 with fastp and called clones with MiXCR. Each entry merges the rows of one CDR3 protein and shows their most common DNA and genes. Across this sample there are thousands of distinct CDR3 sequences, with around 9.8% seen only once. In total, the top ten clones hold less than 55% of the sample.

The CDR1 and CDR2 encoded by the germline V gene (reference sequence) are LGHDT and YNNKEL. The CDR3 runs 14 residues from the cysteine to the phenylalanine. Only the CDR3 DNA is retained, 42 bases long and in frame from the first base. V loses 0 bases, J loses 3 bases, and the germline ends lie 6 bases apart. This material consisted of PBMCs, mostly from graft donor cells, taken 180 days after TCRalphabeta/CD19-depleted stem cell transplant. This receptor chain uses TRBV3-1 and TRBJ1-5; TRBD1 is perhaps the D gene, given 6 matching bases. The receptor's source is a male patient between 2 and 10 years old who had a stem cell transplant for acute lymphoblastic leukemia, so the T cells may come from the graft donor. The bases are TGTGCCAGCAGCCAAGAGGGGGCCAATCAGCCCCAGCATTTT. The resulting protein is CASSQEGANQPQHF.